This T cell receptor (beta chain) is drawn from a study of PD-1 blockade in classical Hodgkin lymphoma. Whole-study findings and limits: No one has yet defined what causes the repertoire differences, which may be disease activity or prior therapy.

Each patient experienced a relapse that followed autologous stem cell transplantation, and brentuximab vedotin exposure varied. Patients' outcomes at their best amounted to complete response, partial response or progressive disease. About this clone: Its antigen is not known.

CDR1 LNHDA and CDR2 SQIVND come from the germline V gene (reference sequence). The CDR3 spans 14 residues. J gave up 8 bases and V 3 bases, and 5 bases lay outside the gene matches. Profiled with immunoSEQ multiplex PCR; TCRdb holds only in-frame clones, not every one. Among approximately 19,000 clones listed, around 79% were seen once. The source is a human donor with classical Hodgkin lymphoma. The sample consisted of peripheral blood mononuclear cells (PBMCs), taken before the second cycle of nivolumab. The chain employs TRBV19 and TRBJ1-5; 9 bases are shared with TRBD1. This CDR3 is CASSIGTGFEPQHF. CDR3 coding DNA: TGTGCCAGTAGTATTGGGACAGGGTTTGAGCCCCAGCATTTT.